This T cell receptor beta chain stems from a study of blood T cells in healthy people across ages. Study-level points and caveats: In the absence of known donor CMV status, changes in expanded clonotypes were possibly confounded.

Trimming left V 8 bases short and J 6 bases short, with 18 bases between. CDR1 GTSNPN and CDR2 SVGIG come from the germline V gene (reference sequence). CDR3 length equals 13 residues. A J-beta primer mix and a sample-barcoded 5' primer were used in a second PCR of about 7 to 11 cycles. Via MiXCR, TCRdb re-called the 5' RACE reads, giving one row per CDR3 protein. Seen here are about 680,000 distinct CDR3 sequences, 49% observed once, and the top ten hold around a third. Note on this clonotype: The antigen is not known.

Sequences were obtained from blood. The TCR was taken from an older woman in good health. The chain has TRBV30 and TRBJ2-3, with D possibly being TRBD2 (5 bases). The chain's CDR3 is CATTGPGWDTQYF. Here the CDR3 DNA reads TGTGCCACGACCGGGCCGGGGTGGGATACGCAGTATTTT.